A single sample gave rise to the 20 T cell receptor beta chains below, sequenced in a study of T cell responses to AZD1222 COVID-19 vaccine. Sequencing used immunoSEQ multiplex PCR; TCRdb keeps in-frame clones, though not all of them. The top ten clones hold 2.5% to 3% of a sample with over 85,000 clones, about 94% of them seen once. This specimen was peripheral blood, taken 28 days after the second AZD1222 dose. The source of these receptors is an adult who received the AZD1222 COVID-19 vaccine.

The gene calls are TRBV19 and TRBJ2-2; TRBD1 agrees at 9 bases. There are 16 residues in the CDR3. Looked up from germline, CDR1 is LNHDA and CDR2 is SQIVND (reference sequence). Trimming removed 3 bases from V and 6 bases from J; junction bases left unmatched: 8. CDR3 coding DNA: TGTGCCAGTAGTATTGGGGCACAGGGGGCCCCCGGGGAGCTGTTTTTT. Translating gives CASSIGAQGAPGELFF.

This clone showed up just once. This sequence joins TRBV7-2 and TRBJ1-6; TRBD1 matches 7 bases. With V trimmed by 5 bases and J by 9 bases, 7 bases remained unmatched. The CDR3 is 14 residues long. CDR1 is SGHTA, CDR2 FQGNSA, per germline. CDR3 nucleotides: TGTGCCAGCAGCCCCCAAAACAGGGGTTCACCCCTCCACTTT. Encoded protein: CASSPQNRGSPLHF.

The J gene is TRBJ1-2, the V gene TRBV5-1, with 10 bases fitting TRBD1. V was clipped by 0 bases and J by 2 bases; unmatched bases: 4. Per the germline V gene, CDR1 is SGHRS and CDR2 is YFSETQ. CDR3 length: 16 amino acids. In DNA form, the CDR3 reads TGCGCCAGCAGCTTGGGACAGGGGGCCGCAAACTATGGCTACACCTTC. Amino acid sequence: CASSLGQGAANYGYTF.

The chain combines TRBV6-5 with TRBJ1-6; D ambiguous. This CDR3 has 15 amino acids. Trimming took 4 bases from V and 5 from J, leaving 12 bases between them. The germline V gene has CDR1 MNHEY and CDR2 SVGAGI. The CDR3 is CASSFKDGDNSPLHF. In DNA form, the CDR3 reads TGTGCCAGCAGTTTTAAGGACGGAGATAATTCACCCCTCCACTTT.

This clone was seen a single time. The chain links TRBV4-1 to TRBJ1-4, with 9 bases identical to TRBD1. The CDR3 runs 15 residues. The germline V gene has CDR1 MGHRA and CDR2 YSYEKL. V dropped 1 base and J dropped 8; count of bases not matched to a gene: 5. As DNA, the CDR3 is TGCGCCAGCAGCCAAGCAAGACAGGGGGGAGAAAAACTGTTTTTT. It specifies CASSQARQGGEKLFF.

The CDR3 nucleotides are TGTGCCAGCAGTCGATATCCCCAGGGGATGAATAATGAAGCTTTCTTT. Translation: CASSRYPQGMNNEAFF. J is TRBJ1-1 and V is TRBV7-8, with D perhaps TRBD1 (6 bases). This CDR3 has 16 residues. Germline-derived CDR1 and CDR2 are SGHVS and FQNEAQ. V shed 6 bases and J shed 7 bases, with 24 bases lying between them.

The chain uses TRBV4-2 and TRBJ2-1; no clear D gene. The germline V and J ends were trimmed by 1 base and 10 bases, with 14 bases remaining between them. Germline V gene sequence: CDR1 LGHNA, CDR2 YNFKEQ. CDR3 length: 14 amino acids. The CDR3: CASSQAGGPDEQFF. CDR3 coding DNA: TGTGCCAGCAGCCAAGCAGGCGGCCCTGACGAGCAGTTCTTC.

The chain is built from TRBV6-5 and TRBJ1-6; no clear D. The CDR3 spans 12 residues. Trimming took off 4 bases at V and 10 bases at J, with 8 bases between the two ends. The germline gives CDR1 MNHEY, CDR2 SVGAGI. The CDR3 here is CASSSSSSPLHF. CDR3 DNA: TGTGCCAGCAGTTCGTCCAGCTCACCCCTCCACTTT.

The chain couples TRBV7-6 to TRBJ1-5, with unresolved D. The CDR3 is 13 amino acids. V lost 1 base and J lost 6, with 7 bases in between. CDR1 is SGHVS, CDR2 FNYEAQ, per germline. CDR3 sequence (DNA): TGTGCCAGCAGCTTAGGGTTAGGTCAGCCCCAGCATTTT. Encoded protein: CASSLGLGQPQHF.

This rearrangement joins TRBV20-1 to TRBJ2-7, with D hard to call. Germline V lookup: CDR1 DFQATT, CDR2 SNEGSKA (reference sequence). Deletions cut 5 bases from V and 9 bases from J, with 11 bases between. This CDR3 comprises 10 residues. The CDR3 sequence is CSAVALGQYF. CDR3 DNA: TGCAGTGCTGTCGCCTTGGGGCAGTACTTC.

The chain employs TRBV3-1 (or the pseudogene TRBV3-2) and TRBJ2-2; no clear D gene. Germline V gives CDR1 LGHDT, CDR2 YNNKEL (reference sequence). Deletions cut 4 bases from V and 8 bases from J, with 11 bases between. CDR3 length: 13 amino acids. The CDR3 DNA reads TGTGCCAGCAGCCTTGGCAGATCTGGGGAGCTGTTTTTT. Translation: CASSLGRSGELFF.

Only a few counts were recorded for this clone. V and J are TRBV13 and TRBJ1-2, with D hard to call. Looked up from germline, CDR1 is PRHDT and CDR2 is FYEKMQ (reference sequence). The V end lost 6 bases, the J end lost 4 bases, and 15 bases lay between the germline ends. CDR3 length: 14 residues. The CDR3 here is CASSSHEIFYGYTF. The CDR3 region has the DNA TGTGCCAGCAGTTCTCATGAGATTTTCTATGGCTACACCTTC.

The chain combines TRBV2 with TRBJ1-1; D remains unclear. V lost 7 bases and J lost 0, with 9 bases in between. The CDR3 runs 13 residues. Per germline, CDR1 SNHLY and CDR2 FYNNEI. The CDR3 protein is CASNQYMNTEAFF. DNA for the CDR3: TGTGCCAGCAATCAGTACATGAACACTGAAGCTTTCTTT.

This clone was counted many times. J is TRBJ1-1 and V is TRBV6-5; 7 bases fit TRBD1. Germline trimming cut 7 bases from V and 4 bases from J; bases unmatched to any gene: 6. CDR1 and CDR2 from the germline V gene are MNHEY and SVGAGI. This CDR3 spans 13 amino acids. The CDR3 DNA reads as TGTGCCAGCAATAGACAGGGAGTCACTGAAGCTTTCTTT. The encoded protein is CASNRQGVTEAFF.

This chain uses TRBV10-1 with TRBJ2-7, with D uncertain. The CDR3 consists of 14 residues. Trimming shortened V by 5 bases and J by 0 bases, and 11 bases separated the two germline ends. Germline values: CDR1 WNHNN, CDR2 SYGVQD (reference sequence). This chain's CDR3 is CASSNSHSSYEQYF. The CDR3 DNA reads as TGCGCCAGCAGTAATTCACACAGCTCCTACGAGCAGTACTTC.

The rearrangement joins TRBV5-4 to TRBJ1-2, with D perhaps TRBD1 (5 bases). The germline V gene encodes CDR1 SGHNT and CDR2 YYREEE (reference sequence). The length of the CDR3 is 13 residues. Between the trimmed V and J ends, which lost 2 bases and 4 bases, there was a span of 9 bases. CDR3: CASSLRGTYGYTF. CDR3 nucleotide sequence: TGTGCCAGCAGCTTAAGGGGCACCTATGGCTACACCTTC.

The chain combines TRBV27 with TRBJ2-1, with 8 bases that match TRBD2. This CDR3 has 13 amino acids. The ends lost 8 bases at V and 4 bases at J; junction bases unmatched: 4. CDR1 and CDR2 (germline): MNHEY, SMNVEV (reference sequence). The CDR3 DNA follows: TGTGCCAGCTCTGGCGGGGGGTACAATGAGCAGTTCTTC. Translation gives CASSGGGYNEQFF.

The V call is TRBV6-5, the J call TRBJ1-3; D possibly corresponds to TRBD1 (6 bases). Between the trimmed V and J ends, which lost 7 bases and 7 bases, there was a span of 14 bases. This CDR3 comprises 13 residues. CDR1 and CDR2 from the germline V gene are MNHEY and SVGAGI. As DNA, the CDR3 is TGTGCCAGCAAGAACGGGGGCGGGAACACCATATATTTT. Translating it yields CASKNGGGNTIYF.

This chain connects TRBV19 to TRBJ1-1; D possibly corresponds to TRBD1 (5 bases). The CDR3 sequence is 14 residues long. Germline CDR1 and CDR2: LNHDA and SQIVND (reference sequence). Trimming removed 6 bases at V and 2 bases at J, with 13 bases between. CDR3 region: CASSRGGINTEAFF. In DNA form, the CDR3 reads TGTGCCAGTAGCCGCGGGGGAATCAACACTGAAGCTTTCTTT.

This clone showed up just once. The gene calls are TRBV5-6 and TRBJ1-5; no clear D gene. The germline CDR1 and CDR2 sequences are SGHDT and YYEEEE. Between the trimmed V and J ends, which lost 2 bases and 2 bases, there was a span of 8 bases. This CDR3 comprises 14 residues. CDR3 amino acids: CASSLIGGNQPQHF. The CDR3 DNA reads as TGTGCCAGCAGCTTAATAGGCGGCAATCAGCCCCAGCATTTT.